Sequencing of this T cell receptor beta chain was carried out in a study of blood T cell repertoires in COVID-19. Trimming left V 0 bases short and J 5 bases short, with 13 bases between. This CDR3 region has 14 residues. CDR1 GTSNPN and CDR2 SVGIG come from the germline V gene (reference sequence). As originally analysed: Amplification of reference gene primers provided the estimated nucleated cell counts. The assay was immunoSEQ multiplex PCR, and TCRdb's table has in-frame clones only and misses some. Clone size and the V and J calls come from that table; the DNA yielded D and trimming. The profile shows under 400,000 clones, approximately 87% of them singletons. Recruited during active infection, patients (from Seattle) were subsequently followed longitudinally.

The specimen sequenced was peripheral blood. The gene calls are TRBV30 and TRBJ1-2; the D gene is possibly TRBD1 (5 bases). The sequence was obtained from a woman aged 25 to 39 with COVID-19, enrolled during active disease. In nucleotides, the CDR3 is TGTGCCTGGAGTGTACTTAGGGGAAGATATGGCTACACCTTC. Translation gives CAWSVLRGRYGYTF.